This TCR beta chain was recovered during a study of blood T cell repertoires in COVID-19. The trim removed 0 bases at V and 0 bases at J, leaving 10 bases unmatched. Germline V gene data show CDR1 as SGDLS and CDR2 as YYNGEE. This CDR3 has 18 residues. Repertoires were generated with immunoSEQ multiplex PCR, while TCRdb's copy carries only in-frame clones and drops some. The sample shows about 270,000 clones, around 86% of them seen only once. This TCR was recovered from a man between 40 and 49 years old with active or convalescent COVID-19. The gene calls are TRBV9 and TRBJ2-3; TRBD1 matches 7 bases. Sequences were obtained from peripheral blood. DNA for the CDR3: TGTGCCAGCAGCGTAGAAATAGGGGACAGATATAGCACAGATACGCAGTATTTT. It specifies CASSVEIGDRYSTDTQYF. Full variable domain (missing parts from reference TRBV9 and TRBJ2-3): DSGVTQTPKHLITATGQRVTLRCSPRSGDLSVYWYQQSLDQGLQFLIQYYNGEERAKGNILERFSAQQFPDLHSELNLSSLELGDSALYFCASSVEIGDRYSTDTQYFGPGTRLTVL.